Shown below are 30 T cell receptor beta chains from a single sample sequenced in a study of cytomegalovirus exposure and HLA in healthy donors. Primers: 60 Vbeta forward and 13 Jbeta reverse. Repertoires were generated with immunoSEQ multiplex PCR, while TCRdb's copy carries only in-frame clones and drops some. The table has under 300,000 clones, 80% to 90% seen once; the top ten hold approximately 2%. Sequenced material: PBMCs. These receptors were obtained from a woman aged 35 to 49 in good health and CMV-seropositive.

CDR3 DNA: TGTGCCAGCAGTTACTCGACAGGGGCTTTAGCAGAGACCCAGTACTTC. This sequence encodes CASSYSTGALAETQYF. The V gene is TRBV6-5, the J gene TRBJ2-5; 8 bases map to TRBD1. CDR3 length equals 16 residues. The V gene's germline CDR1 is MNHEY and CDR2 SVGAGI. Germline trimming cut 0 bases from V and 4 bases from J; bases unmatched to any gene: 7.

The chain joins TRBV7-6 to TRBJ2-7; 7 nucleotides line up with TRBD1. The CDR3 contains 14 residues. Germline trimming cut 5 bases from V and 3 bases from J; bases unmatched to any gene: 7. The germline V gene encodes CDR1 SGHVS and CDR2 FNYEAQ. CDR3 nucleotides: TGTGCCAGCAGCCTGCCGGGACAGAGCTACGAGCAGTACTTC. Its protein product is CASSLPGQSYEQYF.

The J gene is TRBJ1-1, the V gene TRBV7-3, with D possibly TRBD1 on 5 matching bases. Trimming pared 6 bases from V and 4 bases from J, leaving 18 bases between. Germline lookup yields CDR1 SGHTA and CDR2 FQGTGA. The CDR3 is 15 amino acids. Here the CDR3 DNA reads TGTGCCAGCAGTTTGGGGGGTTTTGGTCGCACTGAAGCTTTCTTT. Translating it yields CASSLGGFGRTEAFF.

This clone was observed a few times. The V and J genes are TRBV7-2 and TRBJ2-7; 14 bases are a match to TRBD2. This CDR3 region has 16 residues. Germline V gives CDR1 SGHTA, CDR2 FQGNSA. Germline trimming cut 5 bases from V and 4 bases from J; bases unmatched to any gene: 7. The CDR3 spells CASSLGLAGGLYEQYF. CDR3 in DNA: TGTGCCAGCAGCCTAGGACTAGCGGGAGGCTTATACGAGCAGTACTTC.

The chain links TRBV9 to TRBJ1-1; the match to TRBD1 covers 7 bases. Germline CDR1 is SGDLS and CDR2 is YYNGEE. The CDR3 totals 14 residues. The J segment lost 0 bases and the V segment lost 3 bases, leaving 2 bases of the junction unmatched. This CDR3 reads CASSGTGVNTEAFF. The CDR3 DNA sequence: TGTGCCAGCAGCGGAACAGGGGTGAACACTGAAGCTTTCTTT.

The chain links TRBV30 to TRBJ1-2; D call uncertain. The CDR3 loop spans 14 amino acids. The germline V gene encodes CDR1 GTSNPN and CDR2 SVGIG (reference sequence). The CDR3: CALGGSWTNYGYTF. In DNA, the CDR3 is TGTGCTCTGGGAGGCTCCTGGACTAACTATGGCTACACCTTC. The complete variable domain, with remaining parts taken from reference TRBV30 and TRBJ1-2, reads SQTIHQWPATLVQPVGSPLSLECTVEGTSNPNLYWYRQAAGRGLQLLFYSVGIGQISSEVPQNLSASRPQDRQFILSSKKLLLSDSGFYLCALGGSWTNYGYTFGSGTRLTVV.

This clone has only one observation. Germline is not matched at one junction end, which may reflect a read error. CDR3 coding DNA: TGTGCCAGTAGTATTAGCGATCAGCCCCAGCATTTT. Amino acid sequence: CASSISDQPQHF. The J gene is TRBJ1-5, the V gene TRBV19; D remains ambiguous. CDR3 size: 12 residues. The germline CDR1 and CDR2 sequences are LNHDA and SQIVND (reference sequence).

Here the CDR3 reads CASRDNQETQYF. CDR3 nucleotide sequence: TGTGCCAGCAGGGACAACCAAGAGACCCAGTACTTC. The chain couples TRBV7-8 to TRBJ2-5; D is possibly TRBD1 (5 bases). Germline V gene lookup returns CDR1 SGHVS and CDR2 FQNEAQ. The CDR3 consists of 12 residues. V lost 6 bases, J lost 0 bases, and 5 bases lay in between.

The V call is TRBV2, the J call TRBJ2-2; TRBD2 matches at 10 bases. Per germline, CDR1 SNHLY and CDR2 FYNNEI. The ends lost 3 bases at V and 6 bases at J; junction bases unmatched: 13. The CDR3 has 18 residues. The CDR3 DNA follows: TGTGCCAGCAGTGATACACTAGCGGGGTCTTTGGGGGCCGGGGAGCTGTTTTTT. Translation: CASSDTLAGSLGAGELFF.

The rearrangement joins TRBV5-4 to TRBJ1-3, with 7 bases fitting TRBD1. Germline trimming cut 2 bases from V and 0 bases from J; bases unmatched to any gene: 5. The CDR3 has 16 amino acids. Per the germline V gene, CDR1 is SGHNT and CDR2 is YYREEE (reference sequence). CDR3 loop: CASSFPGGSSGNTIYF. The CDR3 DNA reads as TGTGCCAGCAGCTTCCCAGGGGGGAGCTCTGGAAACACCATATATTTT. The full variable domain, its missing parts supplied by reference TRBV5-4 and TRBJ1-3, is ETGVTQSPTHLIKTRGQQVTLRCSSQSGHNTVSWYQQALGQGPQFIFQYYREEENGRGNFPPRFSGLQFPNYSSELNVNALELDDSALYLCASSFPGGSSGNTIYFGEGSWLTVV.

CDR3 in amino acids: CASSQDAGGVYEQYF. In DNA, the CDR3 is TGTGCCAGCAGCCAAGATGCGGGAGGGGTTTACGAGCAGTACTTC. The chain is built from TRBV4-2 and TRBJ2-7; 9 positions match TRBD2. The CDR3 has 15 residues. V lost 0 bases and J lost 4; bases outside the gene matches: 4. CDR1 and CDR2 (germline): LGHNA, YNFKEQ.

The chain combines TRBV7-9 with TRBJ1-2; D ambiguous. CDR3 size: 13 residues. Trimming pared 2 bases from V and 13 bases from J, leaving 17 bases between. Per the germline V gene, CDR1 is SEHNR and CDR2 is FQNEAQ (reference sequence). The CDR3 is CASSLSGQAEGTF. The CDR3 bases are TGTGCCAGCAGCTTATCCGGGCAGGCCGAGGGCACCTTC.

The CDR3 sequence: CASSDVGQRTDTQYF. The CDR3 region has the DNA TGTGCCAGCAGTGATGTGGGACAGCGCACAGATACGCAGTATTTT. This sequence joins TRBV6-1 and TRBJ2-3; 7 bases fit TRBD1. Trimming at V came to 3 bases and at J to 1 base, leaving 4 bases not matched to a gene. Germline assignment: CDR1 MNHNS and CDR2 SASEGT. CDR3 length: 15 residues.

The V call is TRBV10-3, the J call TRBJ2-2; 7 nucleotides match TRBD2. The germline CDR1 and CDR2 sequences are ENHRY and SYGVKD. The CDR3 is made up of 15 amino acids. The V segment lost 2 bases and the J segment 2 bases; nucleotides outside the gene matches: 2. CDR3 bases: TGTGCCATCAGTGAGACTAGCGCCAACACCGGGGAGCTGTTTTTT. Protein: CAISETSANTGELFF.

This clone appeared once. The chain combines TRBV6-1 with TRBJ2-5; tentative D call: TRBD1 (5 bases). The length of the CDR3 is 14 residues. In germline, CDR1 is MNHNS, CDR2 SASEGT. V was shortened by 5 bases and J by 3 bases, with 13 bases between the two germline ends. The CDR3 nucleotides are TGTGCCAGCAGTCGGACACGGGTTAAAGAGACCCAGTACTTC. Encoded protein: CASSRTRVKETQYF.

The chain carries TRBV7-3 and TRBJ1-1; D is possibly TRBD1 (5 bases). Trimming removed 5 bases from V and 6 bases from J, with 13 bases in between. The germline gives CDR1 SGHTA, CDR2 FQGTGA. This CDR3 is 13 amino acids long. CDR3 protein: CASSHPQGAEAFF. CDR3 bases: TGTGCCAGCAGCCATCCACAAGGGGCTGAAGCTTTCTTT.

V is TRBV5-4 and J is TRBJ2-7; 14 bases align to TRBD2. Trimming at V came to 1 base and at J to 5 bases, leaving 11 bases not matched to a gene. Germline assignment: CDR1 SGHNT and CDR2 YYREEE (reference sequence). This CDR3 has 18 amino acids. The CDR3 DNA follows: TGTGCCAGCAGCTTGATTGGCCGGGGACTAGCGGGAGCTAACGAGCAGTACTTC. Protein product: CASSLIGRGLAGANEQYF.

This clone was found once. The rearrangement joins TRBV7-8 to TRBJ1-1; D not resolved. The V gene lost 4 bases and the J gene lost 4 bases, with 10 bases spanning the gap. This CDR3 is 13 amino acids long. CDR1 SGHVS and CDR2 FQNEAQ come from the germline V gene. As DNA, the CDR3 is TGTGCCAGCAGCTGGGGAGGCCCCACTGAAGCTTTCTTT. Protein sequence: CASSWGGPTEAFF.

V gene TRBV28 combines with J gene TRBJ2-7, with D hard to call. In germline, CDR1 is MDHEN, CDR2 SYDVKM. The CDR3 extends over 14 amino acids. Trimming shortened V by 2 bases and J by 2 bases, and 10 bases separated the two germline ends. The chain's CDR3 is CASSLTEPTYEQYF. The CDR3 DNA reads as TGTGCCAGCAGTTTAACCGAGCCAACCTACGAGCAGTACTTC.

The chain joins TRBV28 to TRBJ2-4; TRBD2 matches at 12 bases. The CDR3 extends over 18 amino acids. Germline V gene data show CDR1 as MDHEN and CDR2 as SYDVKM. V gave up 5 bases and J gave up 3 bases; unmatched junction bases: 11. CDR3 sequence: CASSPSGLAGFGKNIQYF. The CDR3 DNA reads TGTGCCAGCAGTCCTTCCGGACTAGCGGGATTTGGCAAAAACATTCAGTACTTC.

The chain uses TRBV18 and TRBJ2-3, with TRBD1 identical over 8 bases. Trimming at V came to 5 bases and at J to 4 bases, leaving 8 bases not matched to a gene. This CDR3 region has 15 residues. Germline-derived CDR1 and CDR2 are KGHSH and LQKENI. The CDR3 reads CASSWTGLGPDTQYF. In DNA form, the CDR3 reads TGTGCCAGCTCATGGACAGGGCTGGGGCCAGATACGCAGTATTTT. The whole variable domain, remainder taken from reference TRBV18 and TRBJ2-3, is NAGVMQNPRHLVRRRGQEARLRCSPMKGHSHVYWYRQLPEEGLKFMVYLQKENIIDESGMPKERFSAEFPKEGPSILRIQQVVRGDSAAYFCASSWTGLGPDTQYFGPGTRLTVL.

This chain joins TRBV5-6 and TRBJ2-5; D remains unclear. The germline CDR1 and CDR2 sequences are SGHDT and YYEEEE. This CDR3 region has 15 residues. Trimming removed 0 bases from V and 0 bases from J, with 9 bases in between. Written as DNA, the CDR3 is TGTGCCAGCAGCTTGGAGACAAGGTACCAAGAGACCCAGTACTTC. Amino acids: CASSLETRYQETQYF.

The rearrangement links TRBV5-1 to TRBJ1-1, with no clear D. Germline V gene sequence: CDR1 SGHRS, CDR2 YFSETQ. V lost 0 bases and J 7 bases, leaving 19 bases between the germline ends. This CDR3 is built from 16 residues. The CDR3: CASSLVGPLGRREAFF. The CDR3 DNA follows: TGCGCCAGCAGCTTGGTGGGCCCACTGGGCCGACGTGAAGCTTTCTTT.

Note on this clone: Distinct nucleotide sequences in the sample also encode this CDR3. V usage is TRBV29-1 and J usage is TRBJ2-1; D unclear. The germline V gene encodes CDR1 SQVTM and CDR2 ANQGSEA. V lost 3 bases, J lost 9 bases, and 15 bases lay in between. CDR3 size: 13 residues. Here the CDR3 reads CSVDLSREIEQFF. In DNA, the CDR3 is TGCAGCGTTGATCTTTCGCGAGAGATTGAGCAGTTCTTC.

This clone appeared many times. J is TRBJ2-1 and V is TRBV19, with 7 nucleotides matching TRBD2. Unmatched junction bases numbered 8, after V lost 1 base and J lost 8 bases. The CDR3 loop spans 15 amino acids. Germline CDR1 and CDR2: LNHDA and SQIVND (reference sequence). This CDR3 is CASSIALAARDEQFF. As DNA, the CDR3 is TGTGCCAGTAGTATAGCTCTAGCGGCCCGGGATGAGCAGTTCTTC.

The chain links TRBV28 to TRBJ2-5, with a tentative D call TRBD2 (6 bases). V was pared by 8 bases and J by 2 bases, with 12 bases between. The CDR3 is 13 residues long. The germline gives CDR1 MDHEN, CDR2 SYDVKM. As DNA, the CDR3 is TGTGCCAGCTGTCCGGGGGTACAAGAGACCCAGTACTTC. It yields the protein CASCPGVQETQYF.

V gene TRBV28 combines with J gene TRBJ2-7, with 8 bases fitting TRBD2. Germline loops: CDR1 MDHEN, CDR2 SYDVKM. The J segment lost 6 bases and the V segment lost 2 bases, leaving 12 bases of the junction unmatched. The CDR3 totals 16 residues. CDR3 region: CASSLSGGLRAGEQYF. CDR3 DNA sequence: TGTGCCAGCAGTTTAAGCGGGGGTTTAAGAGCGGGCGAGCAGTACTTC.

The rearrangement links TRBV29-1 to TRBJ1-2; 9 bases fit TRBD1. The CDR3 covers 12 residues. The J segment lost 7 bases and the V segment lost 3 bases, leaving 3 bases of the junction unmatched. CDR1 and CDR2 from the germline V gene are SQVTM and ANQGSEA. DNA for the CDR3: TGCAGCGTTGAGGGACAGGGAGGTGGCTACACCTTC. Protein sequence: CSVEGQGGGYTF.

Concerning this clone: One end of the junction is discordant with germline, which a read error may explain. The V gene is TRBV28, the J gene TRBJ1-2; 7 bases are shared with TRBD1. The germline V gene has CDR1 MDHEN and CDR2 SYDVKM. This CDR3 region has 13 residues. CDR3 coding DNA: TGTGCCAGCAGTGGGGACAGACTGGGCGTCCGTCCCTGG. This gives the protein CASSGDRLGVRPW.

The chain uses TRBV5-4 and TRBJ2-7; 8 bases align to TRBD2. The V and J ends lost 5 bases and 6 bases, in that order; junction bases with no gene match: 13. The CDR3 totals 15 residues. Germline V lookup: CDR1 SGHNT, CDR2 YYREEE (reference sequence). CDR3 DNA sequence: TGTGCCAGCAGTTTAGCGGGGCCCGGTTTGGGCGAGCAGTACTTC. It yields the protein CASSLAGPGLGEQYF.